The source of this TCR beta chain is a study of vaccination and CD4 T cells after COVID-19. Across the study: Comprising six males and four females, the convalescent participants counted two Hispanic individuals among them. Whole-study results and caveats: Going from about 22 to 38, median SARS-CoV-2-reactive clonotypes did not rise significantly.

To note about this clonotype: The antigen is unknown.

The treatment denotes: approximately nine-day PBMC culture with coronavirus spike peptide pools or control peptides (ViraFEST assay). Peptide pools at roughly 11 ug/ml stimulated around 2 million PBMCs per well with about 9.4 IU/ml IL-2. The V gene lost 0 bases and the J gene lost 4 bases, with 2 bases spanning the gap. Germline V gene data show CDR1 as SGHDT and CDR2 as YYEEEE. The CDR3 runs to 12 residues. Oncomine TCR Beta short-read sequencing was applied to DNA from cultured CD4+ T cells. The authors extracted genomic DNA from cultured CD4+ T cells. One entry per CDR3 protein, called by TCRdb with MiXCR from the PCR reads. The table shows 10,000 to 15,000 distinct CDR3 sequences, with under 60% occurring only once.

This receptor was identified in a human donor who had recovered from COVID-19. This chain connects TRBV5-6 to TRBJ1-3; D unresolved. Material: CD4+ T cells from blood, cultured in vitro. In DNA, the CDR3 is TGTGCCAGCAGCTTGGAGGGAAACACCATATATTTT. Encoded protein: CASSLEGNTIYF.